This T cell receptor beta chain was captured in a study of patients and donors after allogeneic stem cell transplantation. MiXCR was run by TCRdb on the RT-PCR reads, yielding one entry per CDR3 protein. The sample comprises some 960,000 distinct CDR3 sequences, roughly 18% of which are singletons, and 6% rests with the top ten. This CDR3 is built from 15 residues. The V and J genes are TRBV21-1 and TRBJ1-5. TRBV21-1 is shown as a pseudogene. The sequenced sample was blood, either unsorted or a sorted T cell fraction (not recorded which). The source of this sequence is a human donor who was either an allogeneic HSCT recipient or a stem cell or donor lymphocyte infusion donor (not recorded which). It is not recorded whose cells these are; they may come from a transplant donor. CDR3 residues: CASSRGNSSNQPQHF. CDR3 DNA sequence: TGTGCCAGCAGCCGTGGGAACTCCAGCAATCAGCCCCAGCATTTT.